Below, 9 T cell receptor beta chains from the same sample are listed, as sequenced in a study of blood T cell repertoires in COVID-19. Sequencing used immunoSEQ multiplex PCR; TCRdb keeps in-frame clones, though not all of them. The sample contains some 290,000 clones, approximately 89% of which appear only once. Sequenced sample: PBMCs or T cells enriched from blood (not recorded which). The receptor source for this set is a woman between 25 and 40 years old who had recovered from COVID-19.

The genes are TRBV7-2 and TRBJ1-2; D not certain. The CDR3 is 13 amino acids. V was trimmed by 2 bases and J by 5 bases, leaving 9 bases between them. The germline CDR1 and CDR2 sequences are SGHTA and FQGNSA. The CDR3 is CASSLWRSYGYTF. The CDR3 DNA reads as TGTGCCAGCAGCTTATGGCGGTCATATGGCTACACCTTC. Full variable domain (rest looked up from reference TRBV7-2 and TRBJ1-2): GAGVSQSPSNKVTEKGKDVELRCDPISGHTALYWYRQSLGQGLEFLIYFQGNSAPDKSGLPSDRFSAERTGGSVSTLTIQRTQQEDSAVYLCASSLWRSYGYTFGSGTRLTVV.

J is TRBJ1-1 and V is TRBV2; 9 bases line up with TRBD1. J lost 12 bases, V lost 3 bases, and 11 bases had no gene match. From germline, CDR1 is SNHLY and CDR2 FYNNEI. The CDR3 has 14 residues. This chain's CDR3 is CASSDRTGDPGTFF. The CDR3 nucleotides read TGTGCCAGCAGTGATAGGACAGGGGATCCGGGGACTTTCTTT.

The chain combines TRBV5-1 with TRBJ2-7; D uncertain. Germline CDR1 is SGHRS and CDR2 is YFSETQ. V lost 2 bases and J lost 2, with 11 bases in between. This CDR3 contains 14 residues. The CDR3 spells CASSFEPGPYEQYF. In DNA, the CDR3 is TGCGCCAGCAGCTTCGAACCTGGGCCCTACGAGCAGTACTTC.

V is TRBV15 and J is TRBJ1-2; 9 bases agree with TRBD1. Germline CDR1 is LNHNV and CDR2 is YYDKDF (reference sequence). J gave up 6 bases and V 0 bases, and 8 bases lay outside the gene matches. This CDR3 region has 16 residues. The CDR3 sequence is CATSRDRAGQGNGYTF. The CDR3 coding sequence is TGTGCCACCAGCAGAGATCGGGCTGGACAGGGGAATGGCTACACCTTC.

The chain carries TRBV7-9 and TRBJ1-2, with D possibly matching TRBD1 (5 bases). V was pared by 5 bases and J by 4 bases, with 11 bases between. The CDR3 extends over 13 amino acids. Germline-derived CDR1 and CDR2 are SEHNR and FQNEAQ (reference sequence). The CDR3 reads CASSTRDGYGYTF. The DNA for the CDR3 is TGTGCCAGCAGCACGCGGGACGGCTATGGCTACACCTTC.

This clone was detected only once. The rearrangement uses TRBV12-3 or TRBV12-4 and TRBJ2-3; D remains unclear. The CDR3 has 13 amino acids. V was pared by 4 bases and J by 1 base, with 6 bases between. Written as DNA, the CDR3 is TGTGCCAGCAGTTGGGCAGGCACAGATACGCAGTATTTT. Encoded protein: CASSWAGTDTQYF.

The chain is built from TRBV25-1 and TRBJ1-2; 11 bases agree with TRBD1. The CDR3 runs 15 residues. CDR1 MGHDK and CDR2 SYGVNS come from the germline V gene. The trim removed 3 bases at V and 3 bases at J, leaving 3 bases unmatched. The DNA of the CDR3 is TGTGCCAGCAGTGATGGGGGACAGGGGGACTATGGCTACACCTTC. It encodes CASSDGGQGDYGYTF.

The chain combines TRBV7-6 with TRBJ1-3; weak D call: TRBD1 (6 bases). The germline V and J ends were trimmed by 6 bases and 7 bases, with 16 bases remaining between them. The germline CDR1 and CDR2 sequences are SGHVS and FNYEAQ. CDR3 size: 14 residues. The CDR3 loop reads CASSQQGTWNTIYF. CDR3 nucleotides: TGTGCCAGCAGTCAACAGGGAACTTGGAACACCATATATTTT.

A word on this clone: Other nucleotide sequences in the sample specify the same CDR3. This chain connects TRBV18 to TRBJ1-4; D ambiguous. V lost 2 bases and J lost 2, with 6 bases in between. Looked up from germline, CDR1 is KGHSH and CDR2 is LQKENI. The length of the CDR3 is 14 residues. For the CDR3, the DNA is TGTGCCAGCTCACCAGGAGCGACTAATGAAAAACTGTTTTTT. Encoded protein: CASSPGATNEKLFF.